This T cell receptor beta chain was observed in a study of T cell responses to AZD1222 COVID-19 vaccine (dated by TCRdb to the early 2020s). For the wider study: AZD1222 recipients given second doses at about 4 weeks or at about 12 weeks were pooled, since spike-specific TCR depth and breadth were not found to differ between the two schedules. A total of 230 or so trial participants underwent TCR sequencing, of whom nearly 210 received two doses of AZD1222 and 26 received two doses of the MenACWY control vaccine. Trial participants were enrolled by age into subgroups of 18-55, 56-69 and 70-plus years, and about 150, 27 and 61 TCR-sequenced participants, respectively, were included in these subgroups. Summary of the overall study and its limitations: Only five or six AZD1222 recipients were SARS-CoV-2 seropositive at baseline, limiting conclusions about previously exposed vaccinees. Participants were mostly white British and included more females than males, and it was suggested by the authors that clonal diversity may have been underestimated. After two AZD1222 doses, spike-specific TCR breadth and depth were significantly higher than at day 0 and than in MenACWY recipients. Vaccine-associated CD4 TCRs spanned the whole spike protein, with dominant responses in regions 160-218 and 743-854. Reportedly, close to half of the unique spike-specific TCRs recognized epitopes lying outside the regions that are mutated in the B.1.351 and B.1.1.7 variants. In the small 56-69-year group, the increase in depth fell short of significance, most likely because of low power. Because no samples from the day 14 peak response were available, repertoires could be characterized only after the peak T cell response.

The time point label for this specimen denotes: baseline before first vaccination. The vaccinee samples were drawn from two UK trials, COV001 and COV002, one of which was a single-blind randomized controlled phase 2/3 trial testing AZD1222 (ChAdOx1 nCoV-19) in healthy adults. For TCRbeta chain sequencing, PBMC samples were collected from trial participants at day 0 and at day 28 after the second dose. Trimming takes 3 bases from V and 2 bases from J, and the germline ends sit 11 bases apart. The germline V gene (reference sequence) provides CDR1 GTSNPN and CDR2 SVGIG. From the cysteine through the phenylalanine, the CDR3 covers 15 amino acids. This entry keeps only the CDR3 DNA: 45 bases, framed from base 1. The CDR3 regions of human TCRbeta chains were analyzed by immunosequencing. The study's own analysis went as follows. Repertoire TCRs were matched against a reference library of SARS-CoV-2-specific TCRs generated with the MIRA antigen-specificity platform. Breadth was defined as the fraction of unique TCRs that were SARS-CoV-2-associated. Depth was defined as the fraction of total T cells that were SARS-CoV-2-associated. Using the MIRA data, every spike-specific TCR was mapped to the spike region that the TCR reacted to and assigned to either a CD4 or a CD8 class. Log10-transformed breadth and depth values were compared by one-way ANOVA with Sidak's multiple comparisons tests. TCRdb re-hosts the immuneACCESS table, in-frame sequences only. Its copies lack some clones; in the studies checked, an unresolved V gene accounts for under half of them, and the cause for the rest is not known. V and J calls plus clone size are reproduced from that table; the DNA served to infer D and trimming. This sample gives roughly 170,000 clones in total; around 90% of them show up just once. Of the sample, about 3% is held by the ten largest clones.

Concerning this clone itself: Its antigen is currently not known. No much larger clone exists at a distance of one base, and base qualities are not known.

Sequenced here: peripheral blood, sampled on day 0 of AZD1222 vaccination. This TCR was recovered from an adult in good health. The chain couples TRBV30 to TRBJ2-6; the D gene identity is not certain. The sequence in DNA is TGTGCCTGGAGGGAGTTAAGGGCTGGGGCCAACGTCCTGACTTTC. Its amino acids are CAWRELRAGANVLTF. When the CDR3 is completed using the reference TRBV30 and TRBJ2-6 genes on either side, the full variable domain is SQTIHQWPATLVQPVGSPLSLECTVEGTSNPNLYWYRQAAGRGLQLLFYSVGIGQISSEVPQNLSASRPQDRQFILSSKKLLLSDSGFYLCAWRELRAGANVLTFGAGSRLTVL.